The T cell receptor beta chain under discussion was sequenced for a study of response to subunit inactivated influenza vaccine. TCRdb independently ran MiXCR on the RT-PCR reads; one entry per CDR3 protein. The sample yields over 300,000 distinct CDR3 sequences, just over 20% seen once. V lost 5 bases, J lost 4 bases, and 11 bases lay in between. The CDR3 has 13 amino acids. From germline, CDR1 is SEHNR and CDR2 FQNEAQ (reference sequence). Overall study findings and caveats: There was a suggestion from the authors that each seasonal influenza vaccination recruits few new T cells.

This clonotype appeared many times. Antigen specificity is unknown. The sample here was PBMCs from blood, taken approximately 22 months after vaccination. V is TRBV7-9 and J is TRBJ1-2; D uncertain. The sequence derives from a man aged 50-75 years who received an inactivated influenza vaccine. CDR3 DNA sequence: TGTGCCAGCAGCGAACACAAGTCCTATGGCTACACCTTC. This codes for CASSEHKSYGYTF.